The next 3 T cell receptor beta chains were all read from a single sample in a study of cytomegalovirus exposure and HLA in healthy donors (dated by TCRdb to the late 2010s). Receptor amplification or capture employed the immunoSEQ multiplex PCR assay. For the multiplex PCR, a mixture combining 60 forward primers for TCR Vbeta segments and 13 reverse primers for TCR Jbeta segments was used. TCRdb carries this immuneACCESS record with in-frame sequences only. Its versions omit some clonotypes, under half of them owing to an unresolved V gene in the studies checked, with the rest unexplained. Recorded for this sample are about 140,000 clones; roughly four fifths of them occurred a single time. In total, the top ten clones hold about 3.4% of the sample. The sequenced sample was PBMCs. The receptors shown here come from a man between 18 and 35 years old in good health and CMV-seropositive.

This chain joins TRBV14 and TRBJ2-1; D remains ambiguous. The V end was cut by 4 bases, the J end by 4 bases, with 5 bases between. The CDR3 runs 12 residues. Germline-derived CDR1 and CDR2 are SGHDN and FVKESK. The CDR3 reads CASSLAYNEQFF. CDR3 sequence (DNA): TGTGCCAGCAGCCTGGCATACAATGAGCAGTTCTTC.

The genes are TRBV10-1 and TRBJ2-2; D is unclear. V was clipped by 4 bases and J by 3 bases, with 12 bases between them. Germline V gene lookup returns CDR1 WNHNN and CDR2 SYGVQD (reference sequence). This CDR3 is built from 15 residues. The CDR3 bases are TGCGCCAGCAGTGTAGAAAGAGAAGACACCGGGGAGCTGTTTTTT. As protein: CASSVEREDTGELFF.

The V call is TRBV6-5, the J call TRBJ2-1; 9 bases match TRBD1. The germline V gene encodes CDR1 MNHEY and CDR2 SVGAGI. V was clipped by 2 bases and J by 9 bases; unmatched bases: 8. The CDR3 is 15 amino acids. The CDR3 region has the DNA TGTGCCAGCAGTTACCCTCGAACAGGGGGCGGTGAGCAGTTCTTC. It codes for CASSYPRTGGGEQFF.